This T cell receptor (beta chain) came from a study of blood T cell repertoires in COVID-19. This table comes from immunoSEQ multiplex PCR, and its TCRdb copy is limited to in-frame clones, with some not included. Among fewer than 150,000 clones listed, roughly 87% were seen once. Germline V lookup: CDR1 SGDLS, CDR2 YYNGEE. The ends lost 4 bases at V and 4 bases at J; junction bases unmatched: 7. The CDR3 contains 17 residues. This receptor was obtained from a human donor in a cohort sampled during active COVID-19. The sample was peripheral blood. The V and J genes are TRBV9 and TRBJ2-3; 15 bases fit TRBD2. The CDR3: CASSRGLAGGLSDTQYF. CDR3 nucleotides: TGTGCCAGCAGCCGGGGACTAGCGGGGGGCCTCTCAGATACGCAGTATTTT.